This passage covers 20 T cell receptor beta chains from one sample sequenced in a study of cytomegalovirus exposure and HLA in healthy donors. 13 Jbeta primers and 60 Vbeta primers were used for the PCR. Here immunoSEQ multiplex PCR was the method, and the copy in TCRdb shows in-frame clones only, minus some. The top ten hold approximately 5.1% of the sample, which has approximately 100,000 clones, around a tenth seen once. The specimen was PBMCs. Source of these receptors: a man aged 45 to 65 in good health and CMV-seropositive.

The chain couples TRBV4-1 to TRBJ2-1, with 7 bases that match TRBD2. The CDR3 extends over 17 amino acids. After removal of 1 base from V and 7 bases from J, the junction contained 13 bases not matched to a gene. Germline-derived CDR1 and CDR2 are MGHRA and YSYEKL. The CDR3 loop reads CASSQGPLGGGVNEQFF. CDR3 in DNA: TGCGCCAGCAGCCAAGGGCCCCTGGGCGGGGGTGTGAATGAGCAGTTCTTC.

This clone was seen a few times. The chain recombines TRBV6-1 with TRBJ2-7; maybe TRBD1 (5 bases). Germline CDR1 is MNHNS and CDR2 is SASEGT. The CDR3 extends over 13 amino acids. V lost 10 bases, J lost 2 bases, and 15 bases lay in between. Here the CDR3 DNA reads TGTGCCACAGTCCCGGACATCCCCTACGAGCAGTACTTC. Translation: CATVPDIPYEQYF.

This clone was detected only a few times. The chain couples TRBV30 to TRBJ2-2, with D possibly being TRBD2 (5 bases). The CDR3 loop spans 14 amino acids. Trimming removed 4 bases at V and 4 bases at J, with 13 bases between. CDR1 GTSNPN and CDR2 SVGIG come from the germline V gene (reference sequence). CDR3 in amino acids: CAWNPGSSTGELFF. The CDR3, as DNA: TGTGCCTGGAATCCGGGATCAAGCACCGGGGAGCTGTTTTTT.

This chain uses TRBV18 with TRBJ1-5; no definite D call. From germline, CDR1 is KGHSH and CDR2 LQKENI. The CDR3 runs 13 residues. V was cut by 3 bases and J by 1 base, with 4 bases left in between. CDR3 in DNA: TGTGCCAGCTCACCTGAGAGCAATCAGCCCCAGCATTTT. Encoded protein: CASSPESNQPQHF.

This chain links TRBV27 with TRBJ2-7, with D perhaps TRBD1 (5 bases). V was shortened by 2 bases and J by 2 bases, with 10 bases between the two germline ends. Per the germline V gene, CDR1 is MNHEY and CDR2 is SMNVEV (reference sequence). The CDR3 is 14 amino acids. The CDR3 nucleotides are TGTGCCAGCAGTTTAAGGCAGGGCGCCTACGAGCAGTACTTC. Translation: CASSLRQGAYEQYF.

The chain joins TRBV27 to TRBJ1-5; no reliable D call. Germline V gene data show CDR1 as MNHEY and CDR2 as SMNVEV (reference sequence). CDR3 size: 13 residues. Trimming removed 4 bases at V and 7 bases at J, with 11 bases between. The CDR3 loop is CASSYLPGQPQHF. As DNA, the CDR3 is TGTGCCAGCAGTTATCTTCCGGGACAGCCCCAGCATTTT.

This clone occurred many times. This sequence joins TRBV6-1 and TRBJ2-1, with D perhaps matching TRBD2 (5 bases). The germline V gene encodes CDR1 MNHNS and CDR2 SASEGT. The CDR3 extends over 18 amino acids. Trimming took 4 bases from V and 0 from J, leaving 19 bases between them. The CDR3 DNA reads as TGTGCCAGCAGTGCTAACCTCAGAGACTACGTCTCCTACAATGAGCAGTTCTTC. Translated: CASSANLRDYVSYNEQFF.

This clone was seen more than once but under ten times. The J gene is TRBJ2-1, the V gene TRBV10-2, with TRBD1 as a possible D gene (5 bases). Between the trimmed V and J ends, which lost 7 bases and 0 bases, there was a span of 16 bases. In germline, CDR1 is WSHSY, CDR2 SAAADI. The CDR3 consists of 16 residues. CDR3 sequence reads: CASKEVGVLSYNEQFF. Written as DNA, the CDR3 is TGCGCCAGCAAAGAGGTAGGGGTCCTCTCCTACAATGAGCAGTTCTTC.

For this clone: Other nucleotide sequences in the sample specify the same CDR3. The gene calls are TRBV5-1 and TRBJ2-5, with 7 nucleotides matching TRBD1. This CDR3 contains 14 residues. Germline assignment: CDR1 SGHRS and CDR2 YFSETQ. The J segment lost 5 bases and the V segment lost 4 bases, leaving 8 bases of the junction unmatched. CDR3 sequence: CASSRTTGRETQYF. CDR3 DNA: TGCGCCAGCAGCCGGACGACAGGGCGGGAGACCCAGTACTTC. The complete variable domain, with remaining parts taken from reference TRBV5-1 and TRBJ2-5, reads KAGVTQTPRYLIKTRGQQVTLSCSPISGHRSVSWYQQTPGQGLQFLFEYFSETQRNKGNFPGRFSGRQFSNSRSEMNVSTLELGDSALYLCASSRTTGRETQYFGPGTRLLVL.

CDR3 DNA sequence: TGTGCCAGCAGTGGGGGTACAGGGAATGGCTACACCTTC. This sequence encodes CASSGGTGNGYTF. V is TRBV28 and J is TRBJ1-2, with D perhaps matching TRBD1 (6 bases). The CDR3 has 13 amino acids. Trimming cost V 5 bases and J 6 bases, with 13 bases left between them. CDR1 and CDR2 from the germline V gene are MDHEN and SYDVKM.

This chain uses TRBV6-5 with TRBJ1-6; TRBD1 matches 8 bases. Germline V CDR1 and CDR2: MNHEY, SVGAGI. J gave up 10 bases and V 2 bases, and 10 bases lay outside the gene matches. The CDR3 is made up of 16 amino acids. DNA of the CDR3: TGTGCCAGCAGTTACAGGATAGACAGGGGAGTCTCACCCCTCCACTTT. Protein: CASSYRIDRGVSPLHF.

In this sample, this clone turned up a few times. The chain is built from TRBV29-1 and TRBJ2-3; 8 nucleotides align to TRBD1. V was pared by 5 bases and J by 0 bases, with 4 bases of the junction left unmatched. The germline V gene has CDR1 SQVTM and CDR2 ANQGSEA. This CDR3 has 14 residues. The CDR3 DNA reads as TGCAGCGTTCGGACAGGGAGGAGCACAGATACGCAGTATTTT. This encodes CSVRTGRSTDTQYF.

This clone was observed a few times. The rearrangement links TRBV28 to TRBJ2-1, with 9 bases lining up with TRBD2. Germline CDR1 is MDHEN and CDR2 is SYDVKM. This CDR3 is built from 11 residues. Trimming took 11 bases from V and 5 from J; bases not matched to a gene: 1. CDR3 residues: CALAGNNEQFF. For the CDR3, the DNA is TGTGCCCTAGCGGGGAACAATGAGCAGTTCTTC.

This clone was detected a few times. V gene TRBV19 combines with J gene TRBJ2-1, with 12 positions matching TRBD2. Germline assignment: CDR1 LNHDA and CDR2 SQIVND (reference sequence). The trim removed 3 bases at V and 0 bases at J, leaving 6 bases unmatched. CDR3 length: 18 amino acids. CDR3 protein: CASSMWRLAGDSYNEQFF. The CDR3 DNA reads TGTGCCAGTAGTATGTGGCGACTAGCGGGAGACTCCTACAATGAGCAGTTCTTC.

The chain has TRBV19 and TRBJ1-4; D remains ambiguous. The CDR3 extends over 14 amino acids. Trimming removed 4 bases at V and 7 bases at J, with 13 bases between. Germline V CDR1 and CDR2: LNHDA, SQIVND (reference sequence). DNA for the CDR3: TGTGCCAGTAGTACCAGTTTATCTAGTGAAAAACTGTTTTTT. This encodes CASSTSLSSEKLFF. Drawing the rest from reference TRBV19 and TRBJ1-4, the complete variable domain is DGGITQSPKYLFRKEGQNVTLSCEQNLNHDAMYWYRQDPGQGLRLIYYSQIVNDFQKGDIAEGYSVSREKKESFPLTVTSAQKNPTAFYLCASSTSLSSEKLFFGSGTQLSVL.

The chain carries TRBV7-9 and TRBJ2-1; possibly TRBD2 for D (6 bases). The CDR3 sequence is 15 residues long. Trimming cost V 5 bases and J 4 bases, with 15 bases left between them. The germline V gene has CDR1 SEHNR and CDR2 FQNEAQ (reference sequence). The CDR3 loop reads CASSARGSGYNEQFF. CDR3 bases: TGTGCCAGCAGCGCCCGGGGTAGCGGATACAATGAGCAGTTCTTC.

This clone was counted only a few times. The J gene is TRBJ2-7, the V gene TRBV5-8; 11 bases are a match to TRBD2. Losses at the gene ends were 3 bases for V and 5 bases for J; bases not matched to a gene: 10. Looked up from germline, CDR1 is SGHTS and CDR2 is YDEGEE. This CDR3 is built from 16 residues. The CDR3 DNA is TGTGCCAGCAGCTCTCTTTCTAGCGGGAGGACCCACGAGCAGTACTTC. This encodes CASSSLSSGRTHEQYF.

This clone was counted a few times. The chain recombines TRBV7-8 with TRBJ1-2, with no clear D. Germline loops: CDR1 SGHVS, CDR2 FQNEAQ. The germline V and J ends were trimmed by 5 bases and 8 bases, with 12 bases remaining between them. The CDR3 runs to 12 residues. CDR3 sequence (DNA): TGTGCCAGCAGCCCGACCACAGACGGCTACACCTTC. This codes for CASSPTTDGYTF.

V and J are TRBV30 and TRBJ1-2, with a tentative D call TRBD1 (6 bases). CDR1 GTSNPN and CDR2 SVGIG come from the germline V gene (reference sequence). The CDR3 covers 12 residues. V lost 3 bases, J lost 5 bases, and 10 bases lay in between. CDR3 nucleotides: TGTGCCTGGAGAGACAGGCGGTATGGCTACACCTTC. Translated, it gives CAWRDRRYGYTF.

This sequence joins TRBV19 and TRBJ2-4; 7 positions match TRBD2. The ends lost 9 bases at V and 10 bases at J; junction bases unmatched: 6. CDR3 length: 11 residues. CDR1 is LNHDA, CDR2 SQIVND, per germline (reference sequence). For the CDR3, the DNA is TGTGCCAGCCGTGGGGGGGGGATTCAGTACTTC. It yields the protein CASRGGGIQYF. Filled out from reference TRBV19 and TRBJ2-4, the complete variable domain reads DGGITQSPKYLFRKEGQNVTLSCEQNLNHDAMYWYRQDPGQGLRLIYYSQIVNDFQKGDIAEGYSVSREKKESFPLTVTSAQKNPTAFYLCASRGGGIQYFGAGTRLSVL.